This T cell receptor (beta chain) emerged from a study of blood T cell repertoires in COVID-19. V shed 0 bases, J shed 2 bases, and the junction held 8 bases outside the gene matches. In germline, CDR1 is LGHDT, CDR2 YNNKEL (reference sequence). The CDR3 extends over 17 amino acids. Produced via immunoSEQ multiplex PCR; TCRdb's table is partial and in-frame only. The sample lists approximately 100,000 clones; roughly 90% were seen once. Sequences were obtained from peripheral blood. The sequence was obtained from a woman in her sixties with acute or convalescent COVID-19. This chain uses TRBV3-1 (or the pseudogene TRBV3-2) with TRBJ1-2, with TRBD1 identical over 8 bases. Here the CDR3 DNA reads TGTGCCAGCAGCCAAGACCATGGACAGGGTGCAAACTATGGCTACACCTTC. It is translated as CASSQDHGQGANYGYTF.